Below are 5 T cell receptor beta chains sequenced from a single sample in a study of regulatory T cells in long-lasting Graves disease (dated by TCRdb to the early 2020s). Libraries were constructed by multiplex PCR. Sequencing instrument: Illumina HiSeq 4000. TCR beta libraries were built with iRepertoire HTBI primers and Arm-PCR amplification of CDR3 regions. TCRdb applied fastp at Q25 and MiXCR to the public reads, then kept only in-frame beta chains. Merged by CDR3 protein, the rows form single entries marked with the most common genes and DNA. The sample table holds about 440,000 distinct CDR3 sequences, of which about 15% were seen once. The ten largest clonotypes hold about 10% of the sample. The time point tag for this specimen amounts to: newly diagnosed GD, antithyroid drugs for less than 3 months. For both TCR sequencing and RNA sequencing, RNA was extracted from PBMCs in TRIzol. A further study also used this sample, focusing on T cells in Graves' hyperthyroidism and ophthalmopathy.

Sequencing used peripheral blood mononuclear cells (PBMCs), obtained at new diagnosis, from a patient treated with antithyroid drugs. Receptors originate from a woman in her twenties or thirties with Graves disease. Donor details come from another sample of the same person, matched by shared clones.

This clonotype has a count of ten or more. The CDR3 DNA follows: TGTGCCAGCAGTTTATTTGCCGGGACCGAAAGGGTCGGGGAGCTGTTTTTT. As protein: CASSLFAGTERVGELFF. This sequence joins TRBV28 and TRBJ2-2; either TRBD1 or TRBD2 may fit D (5 bases each). CDR3 size: 17 residues. Germline lookup yields CDR1 MDHEN and CDR2 SYDVKM. V lost 1 base and J 7 bases, leaving 19 bases between the germline ends.

This clonotype was counted ten times or more. J is TRBJ1-5 and V is TRBV10-3; no clear D gene. CDR1 is ENHRY and CDR2 is SYGVKD in the germline V gene. There are 13 residues in the CDR3. V lost 6 bases and J 10 bases, leaving 16 bases between the germline ends. The CDR3 sequence is CAIRETVHEPQHF. CDR3 DNA sequence: TGTGCCATCAGAGAGACCGTCCACGAACCCCAGCATTTT.

The chain carries TRBV4-3 and TRBJ2-2, with D uncertain. The CDR3 is made up of 15 amino acids. Between the trimmed V and J ends, which lost 0 bases and 7 bases, there was a span of 12 bases. The V gene's germline CDR1 is LGHNA and CDR2 YSLEER. CDR3 in DNA: TGCGCCAGCAGCCAAGATTCAACTCGCCTCGGGGAGCTGTTTTTT. It codes for CASSQDSTRLGELFF.

The chain combines TRBV6-1 with TRBJ1-1, with 8 bases matching TRBD1. The V and J ends lost 4 bases and 6 bases, in that order; junction bases with no gene match: 13. CDR3 length equals 16 residues. CDR1 is MNHNS and CDR2 is SASEGT in the germline V gene. This CDR3 is CASSVWGQELNAEAFF. The CDR3 nucleotides read TGTGCCAGCAGTGTTTGGGGACAGGAGCTTAACGCTGAAGCTTTCTTT.

This clonotype was seen at least ten times. The chain recombines TRBV3-1 with TRBJ2-1; 12 nucleotides line up with TRBD1. This CDR3 region has 13 residues. With 8 bases clipped from V and 9 bases from J, the junction kept 5 bases outside the gene matches. Germline values: CDR1 LGHDT, CDR2 YNNKEL (reference sequence). The CDR3 region is CASLGQGAREQFF. The CDR3 nucleotides are TGTGCCAGCCTGGGACAGGGGGCGCGTGAGCAGTTCTTC.